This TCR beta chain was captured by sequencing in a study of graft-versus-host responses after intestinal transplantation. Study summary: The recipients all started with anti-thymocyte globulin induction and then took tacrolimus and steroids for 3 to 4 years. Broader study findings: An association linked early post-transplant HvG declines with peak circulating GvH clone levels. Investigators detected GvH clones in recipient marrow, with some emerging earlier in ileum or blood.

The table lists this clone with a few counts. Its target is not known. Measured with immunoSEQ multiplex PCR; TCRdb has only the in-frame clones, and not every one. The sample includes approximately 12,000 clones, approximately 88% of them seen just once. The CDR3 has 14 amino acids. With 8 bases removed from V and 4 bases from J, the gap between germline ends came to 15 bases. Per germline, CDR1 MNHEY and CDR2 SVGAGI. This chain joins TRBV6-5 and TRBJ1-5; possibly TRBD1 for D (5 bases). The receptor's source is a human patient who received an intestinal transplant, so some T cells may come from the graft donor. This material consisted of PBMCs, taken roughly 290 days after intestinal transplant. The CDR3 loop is CASGQGARNQPQHF. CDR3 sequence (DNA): TGTGCCAGCGGACAAGGGGCCAGAAATCAGCCCCAGCATTTT.